Below, one T cell receptor beta chain is given with its context. Its antigen remains unidentified. Trimming shortened V by 10 bases and J by 4 bases, and 16 bases separated the two germline ends. The CDR3 extends over 13 amino acids. The germline CDR1 and CDR2 sequences are MNHGY and SAAAGT. Assay: immunoSEQ multiplex PCR; the TCRdb copy retains only in-frame clones and omits some. In the table there are fewer than 45,000 clones, about a third of which are singletons. This record belongs to a study of PD-L1 blockade in urothelial cancer. Overall study context: There were a median of around 1,400 T cells in the tumor samples. Notes on the study in general: Durable-benefit patients showed greater tumor-associated blood clone expansion at 3 weeks.

The starting material was tumor tissue, obtained before atezolizumab (anti-PD-L1) treatment. The V gene is TRBV6-8, the J gene TRBJ2-5, with D perhaps matching TRBD2 (6 bases). The TCR was taken from a man in his sixties with urothelial cancer. CDR3 loop: CAISIGGRETQYF. The CDR3 DNA sequence: TGTGCCATCTCGATCGGGGGTAGAGAGACCCAGTACTTC.